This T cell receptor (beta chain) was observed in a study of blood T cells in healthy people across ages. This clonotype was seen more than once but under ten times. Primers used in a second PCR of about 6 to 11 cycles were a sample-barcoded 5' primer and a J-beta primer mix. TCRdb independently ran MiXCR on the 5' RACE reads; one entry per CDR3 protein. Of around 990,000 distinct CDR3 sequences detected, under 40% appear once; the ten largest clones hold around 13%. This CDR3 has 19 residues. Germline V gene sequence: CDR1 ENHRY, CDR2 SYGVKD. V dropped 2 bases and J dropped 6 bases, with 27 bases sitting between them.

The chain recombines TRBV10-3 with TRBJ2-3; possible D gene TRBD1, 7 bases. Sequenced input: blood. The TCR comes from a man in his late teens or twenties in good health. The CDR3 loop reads CAISEPLRDSKTARDTQYF. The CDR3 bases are TGTGCCATCAGTGAGCCCCTGCGGGACAGCAAAACCGCGAGGGATACGCAGTATTTT.